This TCR beta chain is from a study of molecular identifiers for immune sequencing clone quantification. Study-wide points: Even with about a million naive cells present, spiked Jurkat TCR RNA from one cell was reportedly detectable. Effector cells kept over 97% of their molecules in clones above 20 RNA copies, while naive cells kept under 1% there. Highly expanded clone sizes could be underestimated through barcode sharing by identical TCR molecules.

This clonotype was seen ten or more times. Its antigen is unidentified. In TCRdb, the PCR reads were re-called with MiXCR into one record per CDR3 protein. The table shows tens of thousands of distinct CDR3 sequences, with about 18% occurring only once. For naive CD8 T cells, sorting used the CD8+CD4-CCR7+CD45RA+ phenotype. Trimming took off 0 bases at V and 6 bases at J, with 7 bases between the two ends. This CDR3 comprises 12 residues. Germline CDR1 is SGHDT and CDR2 is YYEEEE. Sequencing was performed on naive CD8+ T cells from blood, with Jurkat cell RNA spiked in. The subset here: FACS-sorted CD8+CD4-CCR7+CD45RA+ naive T cells. This receptor was obtained from a human donor in good health. Some libraries in this study had Jurkat cell RNA spiked in. The chain has TRBV5-6 and TRBJ2-7; no clear D gene. CDR3 amino acids: CASSLGALEQYF. CDR3 bases: TGTGCCAGCAGCTTGGGGGCCCTCGAGCAGTACTTC.